This T cell receptor (beta chain) originates from a study of blood T cell repertoires in COVID-19. This clone was detected only a few times. The ends were cut back, 7 bases at V and 4 bases at J, with 16 bases in the middle. There are 14 residues in the CDR3. Germline CDR1 is MNHEY and CDR2 is SVGAGI. This table comes from immunoSEQ multiplex PCR, and its TCRdb copy is limited to in-frame clones, with some not included. Among 430,000 or so clones listed, around nine tenths were seen once. V usage is TRBV6-5 and J usage is TRBJ1-1; D remains unclear. This clonotype originated in a woman between 40 and 50 years old who had recovered from COVID-19. Sequencing input: PBMCs or T cells enriched from blood (not recorded which). The CDR3 loop is CASNANLIPTEAFF. CDR3 nucleotide sequence: TGTGCCAGCAACGCGAACCTTATACCCACTGAAGCTTTCTTT.